This is a list of T cell receptor beta chains from one sample in a study of technical replicates of blood from several donors. The data were produced by immunoSEQ multiplex PCR, yet TCRdb's version contains in-frame clones alone and is incomplete. The sample holds around 68,000 clones, under 98% seen once. The material sequenced was T cells isolated from PBMCs. The origin of the receptors is a human donor in good health. Each CDR3 is given with its conserved first and last residue. The order of the fields is D gene, clone size, V gene, J gene, CDR3 DNA, CDR3 protein. D genes are given only for firm matches. For some rows the clone size is stated as once, few or many, or as a class when expanded; others skip it.

NA	NA	TRBV28	TRBJ2-5	TGTGCCAGCAGTTTGTTTAGGAGCCTCCAAGAGACCCAGTACTTC	CASSLFRSLQETQYF
NA	NA	TRBV11-2	TRBJ2-7	TGTGCCAGCAGCTCCGTGGACTATTCCCCCTACGAGCAGTACTTC	CASSSVDYSPYEQYF
NA	NA	TRBV30	TRBJ1-2	TGTGCCTGGGACGAGGTTTACTATGGCTACACCTTC	CAWDEVYYGYTF
NA	once	TRBV19	TRBJ1-1	TGTGCCAGTAGTCAACTCGGGACTGAAGCTTTCTTT	CASSQLGTEAFF
NA	NA	TRBV2	TRBJ2-7	TGTGCCAGCAGTGGGGGGGACAGACCCGAGCAGTACTTC	CASSGGDRPEQYF
TRBD2	NA	TRBV7-8	TRBJ2-1	TGTGCCAGCAGCCACTTAACTAGCGGGATCGGTGGGTACAATGAGCAGTTCTTC	CASSHLTSGIGGYNEQFF
TRBD1	NA	TRBV6-5	TRBJ1-1	TGTGCCAGCAGTTACTCTATTTCAGGGGGAGACACTGAAGCTTTCTTT	CASSYSISGGDTEAFF
NA	NA	TRBV5-1	TRBJ1-1	TGCGCCAGCAGCTTCGGGGAGAACACTGAAGCTTTCTTT	CASSFGENTEAFF
NA	NA	TRBV4-3	TRBJ2-3	TGCGCCAGCAGCCAACATAGGGGGGGACGCACAGATACGCAGTATTTT	CASSQHRGGRTDTQYF
NA	once	TRBV7-8	TRBJ1-4	TGTGCCAGCAGCTTATCCTCTCGGGAAAAACTGTTTTTT	CASSLSSREKLFF
TRBD2	NA	TRBV7-8	TRBJ2-1	TGTGCCAGCATGCATCCGGGACTAGCGGTAAATGAGCAGTTCTTC	CASMHPGLAVNEQFF
NA	NA	TRBV5-1	TRBJ1-4	TGCGCCAGCAGCGCTCAGGGAATATCTAATGAAAAACTGTTTTTT	CASSAQGISNEKLFF
TRBD2	NA	TRBV19	TRBJ2-7	TGTGCCAGTAGTATAGGACTAGCGGGAGGAGCCTACGAGCAGTACTTC	CASSIGLAGGAYEQYF
TRBD2	once	TRBV5-6	TRBJ2-5	TGTGCCAGCAGCTTGGATGTTAGCGGGAACCAAGAGACCCAGTACTTC	CASSLDVSGNQETQYF
TRBD1	NA	TRBV30	TRBJ2-3	TGTGCCTGGGCTCCCTATGCGGGGACGGTTGGGGACAGGGAGAGCACAGATACGCAGTATTTT	CAWAPYAGTVGDRESTDTQYF
TRBD1	NA	TRBV6-1	TRBJ2-7	TGTGCCAGCAGTGCAGGGACAGGAATATACGAGCAGTACTTC	CASSAGTGIYEQYF
TRBD2	once	TRBV5-1	TRBJ2-3	TGCGCCAGCAGCTTGGCTGGCGGGAGGGTCACAGATACGCAGTATTTT	CASSLAGGRVTDTQYF
NA	NA	TRBV2	TRBJ2-6	TGTGCCAGCCTACAGGGGGCCAACGTCCTGACTTTC	CASLQGANVLTF
NA	NA	TRBV6-5	TRBJ1-5	TGTGCCAGCAGTTACTCGGGACACGGAGAGTCTCAGCCCCAGCATTTT	CASSYSGHGESQPQHF
NA	once	TRBV5-1	TRBJ2-1	TGCGCCAGCAGCAAGGACCTAGCCGATGAGCAGTTCTTC	CASSKDLADEQFF
TRBD2	NA	TRBV7-3	TRBJ2-3	TGTGCCAGCAGCTCGACTAGCGGGAGTGCAGATACGCAGTATTTT	CASSSTSGSADTQYF
NA	NA	TRBV5-1	TRBJ1-1	TGCGCCAGCAGCTTGCGGGGAGGCGGGAACACTGAAGCTTTCTTT	CASSLRGGGNTEAFF
TRBD1	NA	TRBV11-2	TRBJ1-2	TGTGCCAGCAGCCTGGGACAGGGGATTGATGGCTACACCTTC	CASSLGQGIDGYTF
NA	NA	TRBV28	TRBJ2-7	TGTGCCAGCAGTCTAACACACAGGGATTTCGAGCAGTACTTC	CASSLTHRDFEQYF
NA	NA	TRBV19	TRBJ2-1	TGTGCCAGTAGTATAGTAGGGACTTCCTCCTACAATGAGCAGTTCTTC	CASSIVGTSSYNEQFF
NA	NA	TRBV4-1	TRBJ1-3	TGCGCCAGCAGCCAGCCCGTTAGCTCTGGAAACACCATATATTTT	CASSQPVSSGNTIYF
NA	NA	TRBV5-6	TRBJ2-7	TGTGCCAGCAGCTCCTACAGGGTAAATCCCTACGAGCAGTACTTC	CASSSYRVNPYEQYF
NA	NA	TRBV4-1	TRBJ1-5	TGCGCCAGCAGCCAAGATAGGAGGGAGGGGAATCAGCCCCAGCATTTT	CASSQDRREGNQPQHF
TRBD2	NA	TRBV7-6	TRBJ2-7	TGTGCCAGCAGCTTAGCCTCTAGCGGGAACACCTACGAGCAGTACTTC	CASSLASSGNTYEQYF
NA	NA	TRBV4-3	TRBJ1-2	TGCGCCAGCAGCCAAGAAAAACTGTCTAACTATGGCTACACCTTC	CASSQEKLSNYGYTF
NA	NA	TRBV19	TRBJ1-2	TGTGCCAGTAAAGCCGGGAGCGGCTACACCTTC	CASKAGSGYTF
TRBD1	once	TRBV7-9	TRBJ2-7	TGTGCCAGCAGCCCTCTCGGACAGGGCTTCTACGAGCAGTACTTC	CASSPLGQGFYEQYF
TRBD2	NA	TRBV19	TRBJ2-1	TGTGCCAGTAGTATGCTAGCGGGAGGGACCAATGAGCAGTTCTTC	CASSMLAGGTNEQFF
TRBD1	NA	TRBV5-1	TRBJ2-5	TGCGCCAGCAGCTTGGGGCCAGGGGGAGAGACCCAGTACTTC	CASSLGPGGETQYF
NA	NA	TRBV18	TRBJ1-1	TGTGCCAGCTCACTCGGCCGGGGGGGGAACACTGAAGCTTTCTTT	CASSLGRGGNTEAFF
TRBD1	NA	TRBV28	TRBJ1-4	TGTGCCAGCGGCCCCGGGACAGGGTTTAGCGAAAAACTGTTTTTT	CASGPGTGFSEKLFF
TRBD1	NA	TRBV9	TRBJ2-3	TGTGCCAGCAGCGTAGGCGGTGGGACAGGGGCCGATACGCAGTATTTT	CASSVGGGTGADTQYF
TRBD1	NA	TRBV28	TRBJ1-1	TGTGCCAGCAGTAGAGACAGGGGAAGGAACACTGAAGCTTTCTTT	CASSRDRGRNTEAFF
TRBD1	once	TRBV6-1	TRBJ1-1	TGTGCCAGCAGTGGCCCATACAGGGGGCCGTGGGGGAACACTGAAGCTTTCTTT	CASSGPYRGPWGNTEAFF
NA	NA	TRBV5-1	TRBJ2-3	TGCGCCAGCAGCCAGACATCGGATACGCAGTATTTT	CASSQTSDTQYF
NA	once	TRBV28	TRBJ2-7	TGTGCCAGCACCTCTTTGGAGGCACAACTGTACGAGCAGTACTTC	CASTSLEAQLYEQYF
TRBD2	few	TRBV30	TRBJ2-2	TGTGCCTGGAGCGATCTAGCGGGAGCCGGGAACTCCGGGGAGCTGTTTTTT	CAWSDLAGAGNSGELFF
TRBD1	NA	TRBV7-2	TRBJ1-5	TGTGCCAGCAGCCCGGGACAGGGGAAGGGTCAGCCCCAGCATTTT	CASSPGQGKGQPQHF
NA	NA	TRBV6-1	TRBJ1-2	TGTGCCAGCAGCCGAACGGCGGTCTATGGCTACACCTTC	CASSRTAVYGYTF
NA	NA	TRBV19	TRBJ1-5	TGTGCCAGTAAGATCTTAACAGCACACAATCAGCCCCAGCATTTT	CASKILTAHNQPQHF
NA	NA	TRBV7-3	TRBJ2-7	TGTGCCAGCAGCATCTCAGGTGGTCCGGGGTATTACGAGCAGTACTTC	CASSISGGPGYYEQYF